This TCR beta chain was sequenced in a study of blood T cell repertoires in COVID-19. Overall study: Samples representing acute and convalescent COVID-19 were sourced from the United States, Italy and Spain. In each case, the material was cDNA or gDNA derived from T cells, B-cell-depleted T cells, or PBMCs.

Individuals aged about 18 to 100 years were recruited from some 26 US areas. The CDR3 contains 14 residues. CDR1 and CDR2 from the germline V gene are SGHTA and FQGTGA. Trimming pared 5 bases from V and 4 bases from J, leaving 14 bases between. Assay used: immunoSEQ multiplex PCR; TCRdb lists only in-frame clones, some missing. Of about 380,000 clones listed, 85% to 90% are singletons. This clone was observed once. The rearrangement joins TRBV7-3 to TRBJ1-1; a possible D gene is TRBD1 (6 bases). This clonotype originated in a woman younger than 30 who had recovered from COVID-19. Sequenced input: PBMCs or T cells enriched from blood (not recorded which). The CDR3 region is CASSRGGVVTEAFF. The CDR3 nucleotides read TGTGCCAGCAGCCGAGGGGGGGTAGTCACTGAAGCTTTCTTT. The variable domain in full, with the rest retrieved from reference TRBV7-3 and TRBJ1-1, is GAGVSQTPSNKVTEKGKYVELRCDPISGHTALYWYRQSLGQGPEFLIYFQGTGAADDSGLPNDRFFAVRPEGSVSTLKIQRTERGDSAVYLCASSRGGVVTEAFFGQGTRLTVV.